A single sample gave rise to the 2 T cell receptor beta chains below, sequenced in a study of tumor and adjacent non-tumor tissue in lung cancer. The library came from three nested PCR rounds adapted from ARM-PCR protocols. TCRdb reprocessed the multiplex PCR reads via MiXCR and lists one record per CDR3 protein. Counted here are about 86,000 distinct CDR3 sequences, more than 75% occurring once; the ten biggest clones make up 21%. The template was RNA from unsorted bulk tissue. This non-tumor lung sample came from over 3 cm beyond the tumor edge. The specimen sequenced was distant non-tumor lung tissue. The receptors were sampled from a woman in her forties or fifties with non-small cell lung cancer.

This clonotype came up once. The chain uses TRBV29-1 and TRBJ2-7; D possibly corresponds to TRBD2 (5 bases). The CDR3 has 12 residues. CDR1 and CDR2 (germline): SQVTM, ANQGSEA. This CDR3 reads CNVEDRGREQYF. The CDR3 DNA reads as TGCAATGTTGAAGATCGAGGGCGCGAGCAGTACTTC.

This clonotype was detected many times. V and J are TRBV5-1 and TRBJ2-7; no firm D call. The CDR3 covers 14 residues. V lost 3 bases and J lost 0, with 10 bases in between. The germline gives CDR1 SGHRS, CDR2 YFSETQ. CDR3: CASSYRSNSYEQYF. The CDR3 DNA follows: TGCGCCAGCAGCTACCGGTCCAACTCCTACGAGCAGTACTTC.